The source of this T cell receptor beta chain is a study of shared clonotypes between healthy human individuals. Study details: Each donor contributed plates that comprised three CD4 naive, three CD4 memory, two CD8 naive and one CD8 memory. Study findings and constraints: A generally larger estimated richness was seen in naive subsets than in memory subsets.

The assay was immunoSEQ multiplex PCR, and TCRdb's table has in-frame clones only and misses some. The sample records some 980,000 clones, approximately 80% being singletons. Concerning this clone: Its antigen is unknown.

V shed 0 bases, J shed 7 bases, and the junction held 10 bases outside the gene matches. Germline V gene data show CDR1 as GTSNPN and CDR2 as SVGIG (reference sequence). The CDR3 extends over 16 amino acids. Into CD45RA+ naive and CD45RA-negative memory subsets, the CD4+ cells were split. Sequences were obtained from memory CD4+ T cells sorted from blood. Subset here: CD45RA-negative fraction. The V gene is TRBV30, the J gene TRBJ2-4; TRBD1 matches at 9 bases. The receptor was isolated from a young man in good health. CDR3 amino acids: CAWSVDGTGNRNIQYF. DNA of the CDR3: TGTGCCTGGAGTGTCGACGGGACAGGGAACAGGAACATTCAGTACTTC.